These 8 T cell receptor beta chains originate from one sample sequenced in a study of shared clonotypes between healthy human individuals. The protocol was immunoSEQ multiplex PCR, while the TCRdb copy is restricted to in-frame clones and leaves out a portion. The table shows fewer than 800,000 clones, with 90% to 95% occurring only once. Naive CD8 cells comprised CD45RO-negative, CCR7-positively selected cells, excluding terminally differentiated effector memory CD45RA+ cells. The sequenced material came from naive CD8+ T cells sorted from blood. These receptors were taken from a man aged 30 to 45 in good health.

This chain joins TRBV28 and TRBJ2-3; D uncertain. The CDR3 is 12 residues long. V was pared by 3 bases and J by 4 bases, with 5 bases between. Per the germline V gene, CDR1 is MDHEN and CDR2 is SYDVKM. The CDR3 reads CASSFGPDTQYF. The CDR3 nucleotides are TGTGCCAGCAGTTTCGGGCCAGATACGCAGTATTTT.

This chain joins TRBV6-1 and TRBJ1-4; D perhaps matches TRBD1 (5 bases). This CDR3 region has 18 residues. Germline V CDR1 and CDR2: MNHNS, SASEGT. Trimming left V 4 bases short and J 1 base short, with 19 bases between. The CDR3 protein is CASSGFHGAYGTNEKLFF. The CDR3 DNA is TGTGCCAGCAGTGGGTTTCATGGGGCCTATGGAACTAATGAAAAACTGTTTTTT.

This chain links TRBV5-8 with TRBJ2-2; D possibly corresponds to TRBD1 (5 bases). Germline CDR1 reads SGHTS; CDR2 reads YDEGEE. Trimming cost V 4 bases and J 2 bases, with 12 bases left between them. The CDR3 has 15 amino acids. The CDR3 sequence: CASSTMTANTGELFF. DNA of the CDR3: TGTGCCAGCAGCACCATGACAGCAAACACCGGGGAGCTGTTTTTT.

This clone has just one count. This chain joins TRBV5-4 and TRBJ2-7; D is unclear. The CDR3 extends over 15 amino acids. V was trimmed by 4 bases and J by 2 bases, leaving 16 bases between them. The germline CDR1 and CDR2 sequences are SGHNT and YYREEE (reference sequence). The CDR3 bases are TGTGCCAGCAGCCCTCAGAGTAGCCCCACCTACGAGCAGTACTTC. It specifies CASSPQSSPTYEQYF.

The chain uses TRBV27 and TRBJ2-2; D not resolved. CDR1 and CDR2 (germline): MNHEY, SMNVEV (reference sequence). The CDR3 consists of 11 residues. V was pared by 6 bases and J by 6 bases, with 5 bases between. Here the CDR3 reads CASSTAGELFF. CDR3 sequence (DNA): TGTGCCAGCAGCACGGCCGGGGAGCTGTTTTTT.

Comments on this clone: At one boundary the junction diverges from the germline segment, which might be a read error. This specimen includes other DNA sequences encoding the same CDR3. The V gene is TRBV29-1, the J gene TRBJ2-7; D gene uncertain. The germline gives CDR1 SQVTM, CDR2 ANQGSEA. This CDR3 is built from 12 residues. The CDR3, as DNA: TGCAGCGTGGAAGGACGGAACTACGAGCAGTACTTC. Its translation: CSVEGRNYEQYF.

The rearrangement joins TRBV7-2 to TRBJ2-5; 9 bases line up with TRBD1. The J segment lost 2 bases and the V segment lost 6 bases, leaving 4 bases of the junction unmatched. The CDR3 runs to 14 residues. Germline lookup yields CDR1 SGHTA and CDR2 FQGNSA. CDR3 DNA: TGTGCCAGCAGAGGACAGGGGTGGCAAGAGACCCAGTACTTC. Translated: CASRGQGWQETQYF.

The gene calls are TRBV5-1 and TRBJ1-1; D ambiguous. The germline V and J ends were trimmed by 1 base and 0 bases, with 10 bases remaining between them. Germline CDR1 reads SGHRS; CDR2 reads YFSETQ. There are 15 residues in the CDR3. CDR3 loop: CASSLFDGMNTEAFF. In nucleotides, the CDR3 is TGCGCCAGCAGCTTGTTTGACGGGATGAACACTGAAGCTTTCTTT.